This T cell receptor beta chain was documented in a study of blood T cell repertoires in COVID-19. CDR3 length equals 16 residues. The V gene end was trimmed by 5 bases and the J gene end by 4 bases; junction bases not matched to a gene: 13. The V gene's germline CDR1 is SGHNT and CDR2 YYREEE (reference sequence). Original analysis: Estimation of nucleated cell counts was performed using reference gene primer amplification. The protocol was immunoSEQ multiplex PCR, while the TCRdb copy is restricted to in-frame clones and leaves out a portion. V and J calls and clone size are those listed in that table; D and trimming were worked out from the DNA. In the table there are about 380,000 clones, about 85% of which are singletons.

The rearrangement links TRBV5-4 to TRBJ1-2; 8 positions match TRBD1. The clonotype originates from a young woman with acute or convalescent COVID-19. The specimen was peripheral blood. As DNA, the CDR3 is TGTGCCAGCAGAGTGAGCAGGGGGCCGACTCGCTATGGCTACACCTTC. Translated, it gives CASRVSRGPTRYGYTF.